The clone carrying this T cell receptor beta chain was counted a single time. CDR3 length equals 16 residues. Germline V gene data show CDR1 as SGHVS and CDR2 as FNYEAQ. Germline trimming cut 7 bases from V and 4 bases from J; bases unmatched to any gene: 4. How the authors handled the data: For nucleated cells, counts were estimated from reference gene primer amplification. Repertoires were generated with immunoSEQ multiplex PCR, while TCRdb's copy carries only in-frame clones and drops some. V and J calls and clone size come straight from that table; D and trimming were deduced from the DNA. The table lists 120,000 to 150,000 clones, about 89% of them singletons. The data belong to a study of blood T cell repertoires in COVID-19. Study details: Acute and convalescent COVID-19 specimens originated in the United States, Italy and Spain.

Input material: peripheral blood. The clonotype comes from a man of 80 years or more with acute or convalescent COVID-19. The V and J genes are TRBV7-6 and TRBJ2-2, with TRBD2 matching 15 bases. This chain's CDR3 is CASIQGLAGGTGELFF. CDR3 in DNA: TGTGCCAGCATCCAGGGACTAGCGGGAGGCACCGGGGAGCTGTTTTTT.